These 28 T cell receptor beta chains came from one sample sequenced in a study of tumor-infiltrating lymphocytes in localized non-small cell lung cancer. Libraries were prepared by immunoSEQ multiplex PCR; TCRdb keeps only in-frame clonotypes and omits some of them. The sample gives about 15,000 clones, approximately 79% of which show up once; over 8.5% is in the top ten. Sample: lung tumor tissue. All receptors derive from a human donor with non-small cell lung cancer.

The chain joins TRBV6-1 to TRBJ2-6, with D perhaps matching TRBD1 or TRBD2 (5 bases each). Germline V CDR1 and CDR2: MNHNS, SASEGT. The CDR3 spans 14 residues. The V gene lost 8 bases and the J gene lost 4 bases, with 12 bases spanning the gap. The CDR3 DNA reads TGTGCCAGCGGGACCGTAGCCGGGGCCAACGTCCTGACTTTC. This codes for CASGTVAGANVLTF.

This clone was observed once. The chain recombines TRBV9 with TRBJ2-2, with D tentatively TRBD1 (6 bases). The CDR3 is made up of 16 amino acids. Germline V CDR1 and CDR2: SGDLS, YYNGEE. The V gene lost 4 bases and the J gene lost 1 base, with 14 bases spanning the gap. The CDR3 reads CASSPYGGRNTGELFF. The CDR3 DNA reads as TGTGCCAGCAGCCCCTATGGGGGCCGGAACACCGGGGAGCTGTTTTTT. The whole variable domain, filled in from reference TRBV9 and TRBJ2-2, reads DSGVTQTPKHLITATGQRVTLRCSPRSGDLSVYWYQQSLDQGLQFLIQYYNGEERAKGNILERFSAQQFPDLHSELNLSSLELGDSALYFCASSPYGGRNTGELFFGEGSRLTVL.

The chain carries TRBV10-2 and TRBJ2-7, with D uncertain. The V end lost 2 bases, the J end lost 1 base, and 9 bases lay between the germline ends. From germline, CDR1 is WSHSY and CDR2 SAAADI. The CDR3 has 14 amino acids. The CDR3 DNA is TGCGCCAGCAGTGAGATGGGTCCATCCTACGAGCAGTACTTC. It is translated as CASSEMGPSYEQYF.

The chain combines TRBV4-1 with TRBJ1-2, with D perhaps matching TRBD1 (5 bases). The V and J ends lost 4 bases and 4 bases respectively, with 10 bases between them. In germline, CDR1 is MGHRA, CDR2 YSYEKL. The CDR3 has 13 amino acids. The CDR3 region has the DNA TGCGCCAGCAGCCGGGACCCCTCCTATGGCTACACCTTC. Translating it yields CASSRDPSYGYTF.

This clone was observed a few times. The chain recombines TRBV7-9 with TRBJ1-1; D remains ambiguous. Per germline, CDR1 SEHNR and CDR2 FQNEAQ (reference sequence). Trimming pared 1 base from V and 6 bases from J, leaving 12 bases between. This CDR3 region has 14 residues. In DNA form, the CDR3 reads TGTGCCAGCAGCTTAGTTGGTTCGGGTTCTGAAGCTTTCTTT. It is translated as CASSLVGSGSEAFF.

This chain links TRBV27 with TRBJ1-2; no clear D gene. This CDR3 is 14 amino acids long. V was clipped by 3 bases and J by 0 bases, with 8 bases between them. CDR1 is MNHEY and CDR2 is SMNVEV in the germline V gene (reference sequence). CDR3: CASSFGMSNYGYTF. The DNA of the CDR3 is TGTGCCAGCAGTTTTGGGATGTCTAACTATGGCTACACCTTC.

This chain links TRBV4-3 with TRBJ2-1; D call uncertain. Germline assignment: CDR1 LGHNA and CDR2 YSLEER. V lost 4 bases and J lost 9, with 13 bases in between. The CDR3 is 13 amino acids. The CDR3 DNA reads TGCGCCAGCAGCCCCCCGCGCGCCGGTGAGCAGTTCTTC. This gives the protein CASSPPRAGEQFF.

The chain recombines TRBV9 with TRBJ2-5; TRBD1 or TRBD2 may be the D gene (7 bases each). This CDR3 comprises 16 residues. Trimming removed 3 bases from V and 4 bases from J, with 19 bases in between. Per the germline V gene, CDR1 is SGDLS and CDR2 is YYNGEE. The chain's CDR3 is CASSASAGGGRETQYF. The CDR3 DNA sequence: TGTGCCAGCAGCGCTTCGGCAGGGGGAGGGCGAGAGACCCAGTACTTC.

The V call is TRBV11-3, the J call TRBJ2-3, with 10 bases identical to TRBD1. The CDR3 runs to 15 residues. Per the germline V gene, CDR1 is SGHNT and CDR2 is YENEEA. Trimming cost V 5 bases and J 1 base; bases outside gene matches: 3. The CDR3 loop is CASSLGTGGTDTQYF. As DNA, the CDR3 is TGTGCCAGCAGCCTTGGGACAGGGGGCACAGATACGCAGTATTTT.

This sequence joins TRBV4-1 and TRBJ1-3; D remains unclear. Germline V lookup: CDR1 MGHRA, CDR2 YSYEKL. V was trimmed by 4 bases and J by 6 bases, leaving 13 bases between them. The CDR3 is 14 residues long. The CDR3 DNA sequence: TGCGCCAGCAGCCGCCAAATAATGGAAAACACCATATATTTT. Translated, it gives CASSRQIMENTIYF.

This clone was picked up one time. The chain joins TRBV5-1 to TRBJ2-7, with 9 nucleotides matching TRBD2. Germline V gene data show CDR1 as SGHRS and CDR2 as YFSETQ. The V gene end was trimmed by 3 bases and the J gene end by 0 bases; junction bases not matched to a gene: 4. This CDR3 is 15 amino acids long. CDR3 DNA: TGCGCCAGCAGCTCCGCGGGGGGGAGCTCCTACGAGCAGTACTTC. Residues: CASSSAGGSSYEQYF.

The V gene is TRBV6-5, the J gene TRBJ2-3; 10 bases agree with TRBD2. The CDR3 has 15 residues. CDR1 is MNHEY and CDR2 is SVGAGI in the germline V gene. The junction had 7 bases not matched to a gene; V was cut back by 6 bases and J by 4 bases. DNA of the CDR3: TGTGCCAGCAGAACCCTAGCGGGGGTGCCAGATACGCAGTATTTT. It codes for CASRTLAGVPDTQYF.

This clone occurred once. V usage is TRBV27 and J usage is TRBJ2-1; D may correspond to TRBD1 or TRBD2 (5 bases each). The CDR3 extends over 15 amino acids. With 6 bases removed from V and 6 bases from J, the gap between germline ends came to 18 bases. Looked up from germline, CDR1 is MNHEY and CDR2 is SMNVEV (reference sequence). This CDR3 reads CASSLREGLGNEQFF. CDR3 nucleotides: TGTGCCAGCAGCCTTCGTGAGGGGCTCGGCAATGAGCAGTTCTTC.

V usage is TRBV30 and J usage is TRBJ2-7; D might be TRBD1 (6 bases). CDR1 is GTSNPN, CDR2 SVGIG, per germline (reference sequence). The CDR3 has 16 residues. V was cut by 0 bases and J by 0 bases, with 15 bases left in between. The CDR3 DNA sequence: TGTGCCTGGAGTGTAAAGGGGGAGTGGGGCTCCTACGAGCAGTACTTC. It codes for CAWSVKGEWGSYEQYF.

This clone was recorded a few times. The chain uses TRBV6-6 and TRBJ2-6, with D possibly being TRBD1 or TRBD2 (6 bases each). The CDR3 has 15 amino acids. Germline V gene data show CDR1 as MNHNY and CDR2 as SVGAGI (reference sequence). Trimming stripped 2 bases from V and 2 bases from J, with 7 bases between. Written as DNA, the CDR3 is TGTGCCAGCAGTTACGGGGGGCCTGGGGCCAACGTCCTGACTTTC. Amino acid sequence: CASSYGGPGANVLTF.

The chain carries TRBV10-2 and TRBJ1-1; D is uncertain. This CDR3 spans 14 amino acids. CDR1 is WSHSY, CDR2 SAAADI, per germline. V was shortened by 6 bases and J by 0 bases, with 11 bases between the two germline ends. This chain's CDR3 is CASRPLNMNTEAFF. The CDR3 DNA sequence: TGCGCCAGCAGGCCCTTAAACATGAACACTGAAGCTTTCTTT.

The chain joins TRBV7-8 to TRBJ2-3; D not resolved. V was cut by 4 bases and J by 2 bases, with 16 bases left in between. There are 16 residues in the CDR3. The germline CDR1 and CDR2 sequences are SGHVS and FQNEAQ. CDR3 protein: CASSSQSWRPTDTQYF. The CDR3 nucleotides are TGTGCCAGCAGCTCGCAGAGTTGGCGGCCCACAGATACGCAGTATTTT.

This clone has just a few counts. The rearrangement uses TRBV7-2 and TRBJ2-5, with D unresolved. This CDR3 spans 12 amino acids. V lost 5 bases and J lost 4, with 8 bases in between. Germline lookup yields CDR1 SGHTA and CDR2 FQGNSA. The CDR3 sequence is CASSRTGETQYF. The CDR3 DNA reads TGTGCCAGCAGCCGGACGGGAGAGACCCAGTACTTC.

The chain recombines TRBV28 with TRBJ2-2, with TRBD2 matching 11 bases. Germline values: CDR1 MDHEN, CDR2 SYDVKM. This CDR3 is built from 16 residues. The V and J ends lost 6 bases and 2 bases, in that order; junction bases with no gene match: 5. The chain's CDR3 is CASRIRLAGNTGELFF. CDR3 nucleotide sequence: TGTGCCAGCAGAATAAGACTAGCGGGAAACACCGGGGAGCTGTTTTTT.

This clone turned up a few times. This chain uses TRBV6-1 with TRBJ1-4; 7 bases are shared with TRBD1. V gave up 6 bases and J gave up 3 bases; unmatched junction bases: 4. Germline V gene sequence: CDR1 MNHNS, CDR2 SASEGT. This CDR3 comprises 14 residues. CDR3 in amino acids: CASRRGTANEKLFF. CDR3 in DNA: TGTGCCAGCAGGAGGGGGACAGCTAATGAAAAACTGTTTTTT.

This clone was seen a single time. The genes are TRBV29-1 and TRBJ2-7, with 8 bases matching TRBD1. CDR1 is SQVTM and CDR2 is ANQGSEA in the germline V gene. The junction had 9 bases not matched to a gene; V was cut back by 4 bases and J by 4 bases. The CDR3 contains 14 residues. CDR3 in DNA: TGCAGCGTTGGAGCCAGGGGGCGCGGGTACGAGCAGTACTTC. It encodes CSVGARGRGYEQYF.

This clone came up a few times. The chain combines TRBV28 with TRBJ1-2; the match to TRBD1 covers 7 bases. CDR1 MDHEN and CDR2 SYDVKM come from the germline V gene. Trimming cost V 5 bases and J 4 bases; bases outside gene matches: 10. The CDR3 length is 15 residues. CDR3 sequence: CASSPSTGYPYGYTF. The CDR3 region has the DNA TGTGCCAGCAGTCCGTCGACAGGGTATCCCTATGGCTACACCTTC.

V and J are TRBV7-2 and TRBJ1-2, with no clear D. This CDR3 has 14 amino acids. V lost 1 base and J lost 7, with 13 bases in between. CDR1 SGHTA and CDR2 FQGNSA come from the germline V gene. Here the CDR3 DNA reads TGTGCCAGCAGCTTAGAGGGCCGGGTGAGTGGCTACACCTTC. It codes for CASSLEGRVSGYTF.

This chain joins TRBV28 and TRBJ1-5, with a weak D call TRBD1 (5 bases). The CDR3 totals 17 residues. Germline V gene data show CDR1 as MDHEN and CDR2 as SYDVKM. V lost 3 bases and J lost 4, with 19 bases in between. The CDR3 region has the DNA TGTGCCAGCAGTTTGCCACAGGTGCCCCCGGGGAATCAGCCCCAGCATTTT. Its protein product is CASSLPQVPPGNQPQHF.

The table lists this clone with a few counts. For the CDR3, the DNA is TGTGCCAGCAGTCTACCCGGGACAGGGGGATACGAGCAGTACTTC. Protein sequence: CASSLPGTGGYEQYF. The chain carries TRBV28 and TRBJ2-7; TRBD1 aligns across 11 bases. The V gene end was trimmed by 5 bases and the J gene end by 4 bases; junction bases not matched to a gene: 7. This CDR3 comprises 15 residues. Germline V gene data show CDR1 as MDHEN and CDR2 as SYDVKM.

The chain links TRBV6-5 to TRBJ2-7; D is ambiguous. The CDR3 loop spans 16 amino acids. V was clipped by 3 bases and J by 0 bases, with 15 bases between them. Germline assignment: CDR1 MNHEY and CDR2 SVGAGI. The CDR3 bases are TGTGCCAGCAGTTATTTCATGTTTGGCAGCTCCTACGAGCAGTACTTC. Residues: CASSYFMFGSSYEQYF.

The chain carries TRBV15 and TRBJ1-2; 7 bases line up with TRBD1. The germline CDR1 and CDR2 sequences are LNHNV and YYDKDF (reference sequence). The length of the CDR3 is 16 residues. V shed 0 bases, J shed 4 bases, and the junction held 8 bases outside the gene matches. In DNA form, the CDR3 reads TGTGCCACCAGCAGAGATAGGGGACAGCGAACCTATGGCTACACCTTC. It translates to CATSRDRGQRTYGYTF. Full variable domain (missing parts from reference TRBV15 and TRBJ1-2): DAMVIQNPRYQVTQFGKPVTLSCSQTLNHNVMYWYQQKSSQAPKLLFHYYDKDFNNEADTPDNFQSRRPNTSFCFLDIRSPGLGDTAMYLCATSRDRGQRTYGYTFGSGTRLTVV.

V gene TRBV28 combines with J gene TRBJ2-1; 12 bases align to TRBD2. Germline trimming cut 5 bases from V and 12 bases from J; bases unmatched to any gene: 11. The CDR3 runs to 15 residues. CDR1 and CDR2 (germline): MDHEN, SYDVKM. The CDR3 reads CASSPLAGGLLGQFF. The CDR3 DNA reads as TGTGCCAGCAGTCCGCTAGCGGGGGGGCTTCTCGGGCAGTTCTTC. Drawing the rest from reference TRBV28 and TRBJ2-1, the complete variable domain is DVKVTQSSRYLVKRTGEKVFLECVQDMDHENMFWYRQDPGLGLRLIYFSYDVKMKEKGDIPEGYSVSREKKERFSLILESASTNQTSMYLCASSPLAGGLLGQFFGPGTRLTVL.